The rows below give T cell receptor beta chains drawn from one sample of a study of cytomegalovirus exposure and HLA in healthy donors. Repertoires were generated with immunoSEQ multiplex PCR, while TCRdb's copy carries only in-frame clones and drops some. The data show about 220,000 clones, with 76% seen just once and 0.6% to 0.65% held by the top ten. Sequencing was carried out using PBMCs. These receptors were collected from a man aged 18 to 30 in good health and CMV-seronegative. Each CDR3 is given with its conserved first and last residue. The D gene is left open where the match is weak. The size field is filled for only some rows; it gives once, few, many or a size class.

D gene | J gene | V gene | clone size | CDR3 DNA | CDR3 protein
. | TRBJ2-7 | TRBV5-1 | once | TGCGCCAGCAGCTCCGACAGGTACGAGCAGTACTTC | CASSSDRYEQYF
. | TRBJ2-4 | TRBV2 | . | TGTGCCAGCAGTGGGTATGGGAGTGGAACCAAAAACATTCAGTACTTC | CASSGYGSGTKNIQYF
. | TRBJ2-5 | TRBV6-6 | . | TGTGCCAGCAGCCGGGGCCAAGAGACCCAGTACTTC | CASSRGQETQYF
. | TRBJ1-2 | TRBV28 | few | TGTGCCAGCAGCTCTCATTCCCACGGCTATGGCTACACCTTC | CASSSHSHGYGYTF
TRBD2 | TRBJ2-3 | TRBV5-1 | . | TGCGCCAGCAGTTGGGGACTAGCGGGAGGGAGAGATACGCAGTATTTT | CASSWGLAGGRDTQYF
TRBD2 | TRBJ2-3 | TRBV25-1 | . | TGTGCCAGCAGTGAAGGGACTAGCGGGGCTATGGGCACAGATACGCAGTATTTT | CASSEGTSGAMGTDTQYF
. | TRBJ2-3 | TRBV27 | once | TGTGCCAGCAGTTTAGGGGACTCGGACACAGATACGCAGTATTTT | CASSLGDSDTDTQYF
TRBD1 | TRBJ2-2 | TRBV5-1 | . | TGCGCCAGCAGCTTCTCCGTGGGACAGGCCACCGGGGAGCTGTTTTTT | CASSFSVGQATGELFF
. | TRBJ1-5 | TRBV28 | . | TGTGCCAGCAGTTTATTGTTACAGCCTCAGCCCCAGCATTTT | CASSLLLQPQPQHF
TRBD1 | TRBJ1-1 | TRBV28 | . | TGTGCCAGCAGTTTATCGACAGGGAGTGGCACTGAAGCTTTCTTT | CASSLSTGSGTEAFF
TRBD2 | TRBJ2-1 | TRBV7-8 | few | TGTGCCAGCAGCATACGGGAGGAGAATGAGCAGTTCTTC | CASSIREENEQFF
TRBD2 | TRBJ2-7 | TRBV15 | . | TGTGCCACCAGCAGAGCTCCTAGCGGGAGCAGGTACGAGCAGTACTTC | CATSRAPSGSRYEQYF
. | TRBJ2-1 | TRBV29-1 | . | TGCAGCGTTCCCCAAGTCTATGAAGCGGTCTCCTACAATGAGCAGTTCTTC | CSVPQVYEAVSYNEQFF
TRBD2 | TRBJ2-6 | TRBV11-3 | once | TGTGCCAGCAGCCGGGGGGATCGAGCGGCCAACGTCCTGACTTTC | CASSRGDRAANVLTF
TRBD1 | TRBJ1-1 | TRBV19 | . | TGTGCCAGTAGTATGACGGGACAGCTGAACACTGAAGCTTTCTTT | CASSMTGQLNTEAFF
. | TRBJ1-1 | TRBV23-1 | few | TGCGCCAGCAGTCAATCGAAAGTTATTAGTCACGAGAACACTGAAGCTTTCTTT | CASSQSKVISHENTEAFF
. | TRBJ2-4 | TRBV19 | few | TGTGCCAGTAGTATGCAGGGAAGGGGGTCCCCCAAAAACATTCAGTACTTC | CASSMQGRGSPKNIQYF
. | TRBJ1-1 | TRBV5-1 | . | TGCGCCAGCAGCCTACAGGGAGGGGGCACTGAAGCTTTCTTT | CASSLQGGGTEAFF
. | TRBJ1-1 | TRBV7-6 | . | TGTGCCAGCAGCTTAGTTGGAGGTAGGAACACTGAAGCTTTCTTT | CASSLVGGRNTEAFF
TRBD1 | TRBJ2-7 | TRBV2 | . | TGTGCCAGCAGTTGGACAGGTAGCTACGAGCAGTACTTC | CASSWTGSYEQYF
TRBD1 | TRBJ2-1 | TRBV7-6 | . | TGTGCCAGCAGCTTAGGGGGACAGGGGGGCTACAATGAGCAGTTCTTC | CASSLGGQGGYNEQFF
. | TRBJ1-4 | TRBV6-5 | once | TGTGCCAGCAGGGAAACCAAGGACTTGGATGAAAAACTGTTTTTT | CASRETKDLDEKLFF
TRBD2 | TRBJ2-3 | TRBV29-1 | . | TGCAGCGCCGGAAGCGGGAGGGCAGATACGCAGTATTTT | CSAGSGRADTQYF
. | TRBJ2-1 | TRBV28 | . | TGTGCCAGCAGCTCAGGGACTTTCATATCCTACAATGAGCAGTTCTTC | CASSSGTFISYNEQFF
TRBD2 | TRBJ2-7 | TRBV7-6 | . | TGTGCCAGCAGCTTGACTAGCGGGAGGAACGAGCAGTACTTC | CASSLTSGRNEQYF
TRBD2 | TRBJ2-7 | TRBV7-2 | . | TGTGCCAGCAGCCCCCCTCTGGCTAGCGGGAATTACGAGCAGTACTTC | CASSPPLASGNYEQYF
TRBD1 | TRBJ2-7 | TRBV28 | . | TGTGCCAGCGGATCCACAGGGGTGGGCGAGCAGTACTTC | CASGSTGVGEQYF
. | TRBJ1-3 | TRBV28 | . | TGTGCCAGCAGACTCACAGGTTTCTCTGGAAACACCATATATTTT | CASRLTGFSGNTIYF
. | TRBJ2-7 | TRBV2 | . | TGTGCCAGCAGACTCCGGGACACCCCTAGTGAGCAGTACTTC | CASRLRDTPSEQYF
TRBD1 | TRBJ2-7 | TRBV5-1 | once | TGCGCCAGCAGCTTAACGGACAGGTGGGGCGAGCAGTACTTC | CASSLTDRWGEQYF
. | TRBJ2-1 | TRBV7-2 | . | TGTGCCAGCAGCTTACCGGGACTCAACTACAATGAGCAGTTCTTC | CASSLPGLNYNEQFF
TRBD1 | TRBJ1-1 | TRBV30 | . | TGTGCCTGGAGTACAGGGGGCATTGAAGCTTTCTTT | CAWSTGGIEAFF